The subject of this entry is one TCR beta chain. A junction end diverges from the germline sequence, so it may reflect a read error. Original data processing: Built for papillary thyroid cancer, a distant-metastasis classifier drew on CDR3 differences across clinicopathological groups. MiXCR reprocessed the PCR reads for TCRdb. The V and J calls come from TCRdb's annotation, not from the publication. The sample records about 24,000 clones, about 20% being singletons. The data stem from a study of metastatic and nonmetastatic thyroid tumors. Study at large: Both malignant and benign thyroid patients supplied peripheral blood and tumor or nodule tissue samples, across which the repertoires of these patients were then compared.

Patients underwent thyroid surgery, and none had received any treatment before it. CDR1 and CDR2 from the germline V gene are DFQATT and SNEGSKA (reference sequence). The CDR3 length is 17 residues. The source material was blood. The rearrangement joins TRBV20-1 to TRBJ1-4; D not certain. The receptor's source is a female donor with papillary thyroid cancer or a benign thyroid nodule (not recorded which). Some clones in this sample may be carry-over from other donors' samples. The CDR3 nucleotides read TGCAGTGCTCCCGCGGGTGTCCCCGGCGCAACTAATGAAAAACTGTCTTTT. Protein product: CSAPAGVPGATNEKLSF.